This T cell receptor beta chain was captured in a study of Ad26.COV2.S vaccination and SARS-CoV-2 variants. This clone was recorded only once. Its matching antigen is unknown. Treatment: about 20 received Ad26.COV2.S at low or high dose, single or two shots; roughly five received placebo; per-sample allocation not given. Samples analyzed were those drawn on day 63 after the first vaccine or placebo injection. What was given as vaccine was an Ad26 vector encoding Wuhan-strain SARS-CoV-2 spike. This table comes from immunoSEQ multiplex PCR, and its TCRdb copy is limited to in-frame clones, with some not included. In the table there are 300,000 to 400,000 clones, approximately 90% of which are singletons. Study results and caveats: There was a possibility that the TCR breadth and depth analyses underestimated total T cell responses. Non-spike TCR breadth did not differ much between vaccine and placebo recipients.

This CDR3 comprises 15 residues. Germline V gives CDR1 SGHTA, CDR2 FQGNSA. V gave up 0 bases and J gave up 2 bases, with 10 bases separating them. The clonotype comes from a person between 18 and 59 years old who received the Ad26.COV2.S COVID-19 vaccine or a placebo. The V gene is TRBV7-2, the J gene TRBJ2-5, with D hard to call. Here the sequenced sample was peripheral blood, taken in a trial of Ad26.COV2.S vaccine versus placebo. CDR3 loop: CASSLASGVQETQYF. The CDR3 DNA sequence: TGTGCCAGCAGCTTAGCATCGGGCGTTCAAGAGACCCAGTACTTC.